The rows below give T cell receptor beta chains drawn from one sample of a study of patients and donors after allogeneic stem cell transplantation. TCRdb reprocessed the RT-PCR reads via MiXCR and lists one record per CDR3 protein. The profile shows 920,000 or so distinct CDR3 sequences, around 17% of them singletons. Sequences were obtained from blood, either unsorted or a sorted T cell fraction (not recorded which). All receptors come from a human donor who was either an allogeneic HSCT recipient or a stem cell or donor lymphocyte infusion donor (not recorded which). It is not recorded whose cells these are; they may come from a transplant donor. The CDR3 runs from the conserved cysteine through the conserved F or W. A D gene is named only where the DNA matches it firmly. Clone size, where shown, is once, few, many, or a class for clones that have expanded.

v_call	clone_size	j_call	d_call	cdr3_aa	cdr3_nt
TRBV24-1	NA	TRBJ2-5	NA	CATSTTRDGETQYF	TGTGCCACCAGCACGACTAGGGATGGGGAGACCCAGTACTTC
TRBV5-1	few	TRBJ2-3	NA	CASSFEVRLTDTQYF	TGCGCCAGCAGCTTTGAAGTGCGCCTTACAGATACGCAGTATTTT
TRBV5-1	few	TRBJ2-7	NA	CASSISFYEQYF	TGCGCCAGCAGCATAAGTTTCTACGAGCAGTACTTC
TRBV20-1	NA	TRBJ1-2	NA	CSARMGGFVSYTF	TGCAGTGCTAGAATGGGGGGCTTTGTTAGCTACACCTTC
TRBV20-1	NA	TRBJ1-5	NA	CSARREGGQPQHF	TGCAGTGCTAGAAGAGAGGGTGGGCAGCCCCAGCATTTT
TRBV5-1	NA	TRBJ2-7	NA	CASSLAAGAPSEQYF	TGCGCCAGCAGCTTGGCGGCAGGGGCCCCCTCCGAGCAGTACTTC
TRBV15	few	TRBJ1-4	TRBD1	CATSSRQGDEKLFF	TGTGCCACCAGCAGCCGACAGGGGGATGAAAAACTGTTTTTT
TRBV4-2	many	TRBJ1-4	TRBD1	CASSQGDRGEKLFF	TGTGCCAGCAGCCAGGGGGACAGGGGTGAAAAACTGTTTTTT
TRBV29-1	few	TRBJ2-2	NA	CSVVTGVNTGELFF	TGCAGCGTTGTTACGGGGGTGAACACCGGGGAGCTGTTTTTT
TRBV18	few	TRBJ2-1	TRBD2	CASSPQTSGGAHEQFF	TGTGCCAGCTCACCACAGACTAGCGGGGGGGCACATGAGCAGTTCTTC
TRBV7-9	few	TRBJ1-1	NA	CASSSQQVGLNTEAFF	TGTGCCAGCAGCTCACAACAGGTGGGCCTAAACACTGAAGCTTTCTTT
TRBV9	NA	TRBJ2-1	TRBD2	CASSAFSGRLESEQFF	TGTGCCAGCAGTGCCTTTAGCGGGAGGTTGGAAAGTGAGCAGTTCTTC
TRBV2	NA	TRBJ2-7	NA	CASSDGGHQGREQYF	TGTGCCAGCAGTGACGGGGGACATCAGGGGCGGGAGCAGTACTTC
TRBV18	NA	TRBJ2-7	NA	CASSPAGLPFYEQYF	TGTGCCAGCTCACCGGCAGGCCTTCCTTTCTACGAGCAGTACTTC
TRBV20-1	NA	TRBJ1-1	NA	CSATLTGTTTEAFF	TGCAGTGCTACTTTAACCGGGACAACAACTGAAGCTTTCTTT
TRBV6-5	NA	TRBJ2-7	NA	CASSYSSGPLYEQYF	TGTGCCAGCAGTTACTCTTCCGGTCCCCTCTACGAGCAGTACTTC
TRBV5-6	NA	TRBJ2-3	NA	CASSLRGESTDTQYF	TGTGCCAGCAGCTTAAGGGGGGAGAGCACAGATACGCAGTATTTT
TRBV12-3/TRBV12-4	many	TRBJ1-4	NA	CASSPPIRSARDEKLFF	TGTGCCAGCAGTCCGCCGATCCGGTCCGCGCGGGATGAAAAACTGTTTTTT
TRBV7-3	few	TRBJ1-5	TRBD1	CASSPDREINQPQHF	TGTGCCAGCAGCCCTGACAGGGAGATCAATCAGCCCCAGCATTTT
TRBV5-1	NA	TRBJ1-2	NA	CASSTEVQGYGYTF	TGCGCCAGCAGTACTGAGGTACAGGGATATGGCTACACCTTC
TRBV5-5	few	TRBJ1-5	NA	CASSLGVIGSNQPQHF	TGTGCCAGCAGCTTGGGAGTGATCGGGAGCAATCAGCCCCAGCATTTT
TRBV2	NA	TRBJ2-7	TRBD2	CASSEGTSGVYEQYF	TGTGCCAGCAGTGAAGGGACTAGCGGGGTCTACGAGCAGTACTTC
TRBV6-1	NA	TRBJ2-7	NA	CASSPGLLTYEQYF	TGTGCCAGCAGCCCGGGACTCTTGACCTACGAGCAGTACTTC